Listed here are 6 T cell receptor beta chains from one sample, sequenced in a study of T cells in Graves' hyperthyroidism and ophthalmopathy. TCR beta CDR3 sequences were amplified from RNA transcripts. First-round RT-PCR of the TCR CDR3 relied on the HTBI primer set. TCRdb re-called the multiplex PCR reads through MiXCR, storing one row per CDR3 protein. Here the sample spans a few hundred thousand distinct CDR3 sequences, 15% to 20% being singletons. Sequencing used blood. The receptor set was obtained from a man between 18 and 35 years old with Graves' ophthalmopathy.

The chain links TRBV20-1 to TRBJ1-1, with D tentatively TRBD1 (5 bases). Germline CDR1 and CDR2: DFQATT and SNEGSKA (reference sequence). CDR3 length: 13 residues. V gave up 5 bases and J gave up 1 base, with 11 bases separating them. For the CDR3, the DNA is TGCAGTGCTTTGGAGGGGAGGAACACTGAAGCTTTCTTT. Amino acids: CSALEGRNTEAFF.

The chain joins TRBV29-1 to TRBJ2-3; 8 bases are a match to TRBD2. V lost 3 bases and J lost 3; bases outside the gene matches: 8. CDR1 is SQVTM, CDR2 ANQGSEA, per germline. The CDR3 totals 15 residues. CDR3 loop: CSVEARGGGTDTQYF. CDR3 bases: TGCAGCGTTGAGGCCCGGGGGGGCGGGACAGATACGCAGTATTTT.

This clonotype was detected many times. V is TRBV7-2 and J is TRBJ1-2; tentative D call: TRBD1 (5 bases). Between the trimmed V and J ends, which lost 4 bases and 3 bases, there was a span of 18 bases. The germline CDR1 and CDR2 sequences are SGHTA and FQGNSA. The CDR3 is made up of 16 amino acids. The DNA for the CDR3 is TGTGCCAGCAGCTCCCCTACAGGTGCGGGGCACTATGGCTACACCTTC. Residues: CASSSPTGAGHYGYTF. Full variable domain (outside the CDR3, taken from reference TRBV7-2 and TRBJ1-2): GAGVSQSPSNKVTEKGKDVELRCDPISGHTALYWYRQSLGQGLEFLIYFQGNSAPDKSGLPSDRFSAERTGGSVSTLTIQRTQQEDSAVYLCASSSPTGAGHYGYTFGSGTRLTVV.

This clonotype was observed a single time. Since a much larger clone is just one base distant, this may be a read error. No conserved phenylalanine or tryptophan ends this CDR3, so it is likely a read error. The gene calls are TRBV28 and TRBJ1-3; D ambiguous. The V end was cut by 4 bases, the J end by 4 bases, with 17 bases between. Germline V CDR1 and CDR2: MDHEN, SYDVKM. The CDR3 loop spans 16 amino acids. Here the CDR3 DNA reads TGTGCCAGCAGTTCCGCGTCCCTCTCCCCCGGAAACACCATATATTCT. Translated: CASSSASLSPGNTIYS.

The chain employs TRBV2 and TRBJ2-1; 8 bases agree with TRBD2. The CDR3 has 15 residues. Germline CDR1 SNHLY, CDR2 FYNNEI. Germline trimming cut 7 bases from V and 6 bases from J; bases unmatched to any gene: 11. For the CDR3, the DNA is TGTGCCAGCACCCTTGGTAGCGGGATCCTCAATGAGCAGTTCTTC. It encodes CASTLGSGILNEQFF.

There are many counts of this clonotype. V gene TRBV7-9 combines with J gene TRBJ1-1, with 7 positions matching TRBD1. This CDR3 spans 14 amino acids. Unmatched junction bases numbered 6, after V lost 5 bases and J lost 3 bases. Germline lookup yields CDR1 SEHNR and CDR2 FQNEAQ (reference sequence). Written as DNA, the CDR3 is TGTGCCAGCAGCACTACAGGGGAAGACACTGAAGCTTTCTTT. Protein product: CASSTTGEDTEAFF.